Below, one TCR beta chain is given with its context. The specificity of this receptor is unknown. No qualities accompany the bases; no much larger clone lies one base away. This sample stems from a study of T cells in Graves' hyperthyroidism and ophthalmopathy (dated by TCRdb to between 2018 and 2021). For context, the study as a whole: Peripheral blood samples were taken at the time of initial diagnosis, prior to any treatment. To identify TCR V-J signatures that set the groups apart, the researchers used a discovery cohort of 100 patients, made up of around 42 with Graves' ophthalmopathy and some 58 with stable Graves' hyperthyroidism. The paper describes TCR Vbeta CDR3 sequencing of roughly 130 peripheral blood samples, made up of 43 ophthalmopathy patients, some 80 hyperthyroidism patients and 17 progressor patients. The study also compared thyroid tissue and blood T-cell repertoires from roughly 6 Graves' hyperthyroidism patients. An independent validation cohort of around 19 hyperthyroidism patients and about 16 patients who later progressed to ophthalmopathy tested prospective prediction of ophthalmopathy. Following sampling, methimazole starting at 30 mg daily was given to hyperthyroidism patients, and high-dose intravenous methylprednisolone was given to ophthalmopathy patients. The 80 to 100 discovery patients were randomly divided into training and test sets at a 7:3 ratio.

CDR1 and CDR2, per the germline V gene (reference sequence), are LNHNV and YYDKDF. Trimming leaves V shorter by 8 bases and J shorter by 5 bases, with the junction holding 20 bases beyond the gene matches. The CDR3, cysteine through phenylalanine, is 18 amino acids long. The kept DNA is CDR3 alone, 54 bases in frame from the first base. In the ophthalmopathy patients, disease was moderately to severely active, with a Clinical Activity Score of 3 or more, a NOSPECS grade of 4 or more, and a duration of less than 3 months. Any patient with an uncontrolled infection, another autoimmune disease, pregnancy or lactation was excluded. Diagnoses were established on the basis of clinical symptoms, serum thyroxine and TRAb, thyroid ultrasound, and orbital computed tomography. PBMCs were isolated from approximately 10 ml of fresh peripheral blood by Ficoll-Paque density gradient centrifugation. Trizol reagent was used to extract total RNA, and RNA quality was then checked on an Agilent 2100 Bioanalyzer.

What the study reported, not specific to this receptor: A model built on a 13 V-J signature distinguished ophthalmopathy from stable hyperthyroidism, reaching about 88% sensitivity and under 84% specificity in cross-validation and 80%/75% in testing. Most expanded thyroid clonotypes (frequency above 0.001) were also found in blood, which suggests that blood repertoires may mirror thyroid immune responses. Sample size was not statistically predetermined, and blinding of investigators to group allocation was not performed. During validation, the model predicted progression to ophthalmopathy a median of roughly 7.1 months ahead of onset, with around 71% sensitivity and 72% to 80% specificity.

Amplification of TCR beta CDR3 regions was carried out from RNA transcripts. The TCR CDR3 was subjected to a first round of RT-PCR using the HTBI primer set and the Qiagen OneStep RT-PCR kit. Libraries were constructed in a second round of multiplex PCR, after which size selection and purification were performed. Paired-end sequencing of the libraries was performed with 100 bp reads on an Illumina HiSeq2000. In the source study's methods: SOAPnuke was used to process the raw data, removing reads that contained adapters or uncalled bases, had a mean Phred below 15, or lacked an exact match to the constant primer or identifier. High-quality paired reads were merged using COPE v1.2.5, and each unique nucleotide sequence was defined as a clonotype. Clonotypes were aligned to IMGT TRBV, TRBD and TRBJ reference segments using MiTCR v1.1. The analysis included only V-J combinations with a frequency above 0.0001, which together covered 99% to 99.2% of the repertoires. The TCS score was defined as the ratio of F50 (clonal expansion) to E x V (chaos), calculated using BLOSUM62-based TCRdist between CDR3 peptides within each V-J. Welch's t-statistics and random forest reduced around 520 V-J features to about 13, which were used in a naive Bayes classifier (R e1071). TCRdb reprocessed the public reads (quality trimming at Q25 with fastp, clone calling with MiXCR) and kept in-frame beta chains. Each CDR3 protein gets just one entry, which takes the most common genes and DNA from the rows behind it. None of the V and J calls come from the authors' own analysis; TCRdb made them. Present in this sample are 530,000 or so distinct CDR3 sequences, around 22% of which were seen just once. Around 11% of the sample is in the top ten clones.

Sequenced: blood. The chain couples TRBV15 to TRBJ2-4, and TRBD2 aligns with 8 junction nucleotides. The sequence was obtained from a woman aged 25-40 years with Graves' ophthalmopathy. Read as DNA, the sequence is TGTGCCACCTCCACCCCAGGGTCCCCGGGGGGGGCCGAAAACATTCAGTACTTC. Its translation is CATSTPGSPGGAENIQYF.